This TCR beta chain was retrieved from a study of blood T cells in healthy people across ages. PCR was performed a second time for 7 to 11 cycles using a sample-barcoded 5' primer and a J-beta primer mix. TCRdb used MiXCR to reprocess the 5' RACE reads, holding one entry per CDR3 protein. The repertoire consists of about 670,000 distinct CDR3 sequences, with approximately 40% occurring once and the leading ten covering 25% to 35%. The individuals who served as donors were healthy Caucasians living in Russia, aged roughly 6 to 100. Per-sample PBMC isolation yielded at least 7 million cells. Regarding the study as a whole: Higher diversity and more naive CD4+ cells were features of long-lived donors, compared to aged donors. Getting older went along with TCR beta diversity per million T cells dropping roughly linearly.

This CDR3 region has 14 residues. V was clipped by 1 base and J by 0 bases, with 8 bases between them. The V gene's germline CDR1 is DFQATT and CDR2 SNEGSKA (reference sequence). On this clonotype: Its target is not known.

Input material: blood. V and J are TRBV20-1 and TRBJ2-3; possibly TRBD2 for D (6 bases). This receptor was identified in a man of 80 years or more in good health. CDR3 sequence reads: CSARGGGSTDTQYF. In DNA form, the CDR3 reads TGCAGTGCTAGAGGTGGAGGGAGCACAGATACGCAGTATTTT.